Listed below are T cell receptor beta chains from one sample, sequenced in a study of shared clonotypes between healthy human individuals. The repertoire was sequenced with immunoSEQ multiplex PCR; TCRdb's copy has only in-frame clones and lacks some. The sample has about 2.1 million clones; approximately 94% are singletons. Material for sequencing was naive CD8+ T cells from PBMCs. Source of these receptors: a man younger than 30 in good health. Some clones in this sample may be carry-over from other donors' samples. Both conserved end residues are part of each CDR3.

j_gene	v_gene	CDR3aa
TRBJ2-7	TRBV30	CAWSVLSTEQYF
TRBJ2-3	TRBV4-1	CASSQVEGSSTDTQYF
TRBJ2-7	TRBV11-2	CASSDRTGPGLYF
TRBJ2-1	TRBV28	CASSLLTPPHEQFF
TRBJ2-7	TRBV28	CASNLSSRLAGPYEQYF
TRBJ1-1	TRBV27	CASSLRDTRTEAFF
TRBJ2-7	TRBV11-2	CASGRAPAAYEQYF
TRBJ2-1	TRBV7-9	CASSLLEYRDSSFNEQFF
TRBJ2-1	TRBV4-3	CASSPDWSDEQFF
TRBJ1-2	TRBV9	CASRTPQDLSGYTF
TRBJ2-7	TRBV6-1	CASSDGTSSEQYF
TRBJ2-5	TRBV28	CASSFRQETQYF
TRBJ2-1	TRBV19	CASSIGTSFFDEQFF
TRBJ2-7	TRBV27	CASSLSVRGSVGEQYF
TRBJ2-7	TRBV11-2	CASSLDGSSGSGQYF